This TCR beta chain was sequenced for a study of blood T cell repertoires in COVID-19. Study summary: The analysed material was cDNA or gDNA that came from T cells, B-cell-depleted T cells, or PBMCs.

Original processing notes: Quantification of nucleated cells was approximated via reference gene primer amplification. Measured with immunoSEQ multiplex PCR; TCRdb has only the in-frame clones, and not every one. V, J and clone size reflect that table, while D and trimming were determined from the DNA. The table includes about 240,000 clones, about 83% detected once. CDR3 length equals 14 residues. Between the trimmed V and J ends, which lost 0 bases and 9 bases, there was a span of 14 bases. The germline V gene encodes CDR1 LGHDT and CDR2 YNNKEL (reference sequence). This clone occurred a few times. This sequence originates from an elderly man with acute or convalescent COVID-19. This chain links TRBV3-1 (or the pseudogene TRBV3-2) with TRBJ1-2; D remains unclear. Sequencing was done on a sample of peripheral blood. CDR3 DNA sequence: TGTGCCAGCAGCCAAGACTTGGCGGAGGATCGCTACACCTTC. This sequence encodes CASSQDLAEDRYTF.